These 3 T cell receptor beta chains share one sample of origin, sequenced in a study of T-cell memory formation after mild COVID-19. Using its own MiXCR run on the 5' RACE reads, TCRdb lists one record per CDR3 protein. The repertoire includes 350,000 to 450,000 distinct CDR3 sequences, around 28% of them detected once, and roughly 12% sits in the top ten. The specimen sequenced was PBMCs or a T cell subset sorted from them (not recorded which). The origin of the receptors is an adult woman who had mild COVID-19 (a few samples of this study predate the infection). Cell type and time point are not known.

This chain joins TRBV6-5 and TRBJ2-5; possibly TRBD1 for D (6 bases). The ends were cut back, 4 bases at V and 4 bases at J, with 10 bases in the middle. The CDR3 consists of 13 residues. Germline CDR1 MNHEY, CDR2 SVGAGI. CDR3: CASSFSTGETQYF. Written as DNA, the CDR3 is TGTGCCAGCAGTTTCTCGACAGGAGAGACCCAGTACTTC.

There are a few counts of this clonotype. The CDR3 sequence: CASSSTGWTNEKLFF. The CDR3 DNA sequence: TGTGCCAGCAGCTCGACAGGGTGGACTAATGAAAAACTGTTTTTT. V and J are TRBV7-8 and TRBJ1-4; 7 bases align to TRBD1. Trimming took 4 bases from V and 2 from J; bases not matched to a gene: 4. Germline V gives CDR1 SGHVS, CDR2 FQNEAQ. The CDR3 loop spans 15 amino acids.

This clonotype was detected only a few times. This chain links TRBV3-1 with TRBJ1-1, with D maybe TRBD1 (5 bases). This CDR3 comprises 14 residues. Germline V gene data show CDR1 as LGHDT and CDR2 as YNNKEL (reference sequence). V lost 1 base and J 4 bases, leaving 10 bases between the germline ends. CDR3 nucleotide sequence: TGTGCCAGCAGCCAAGGGGGCGGAGGCACTGAAGCTTTCTTT. This translates into CASSQGGGGTEAFF.